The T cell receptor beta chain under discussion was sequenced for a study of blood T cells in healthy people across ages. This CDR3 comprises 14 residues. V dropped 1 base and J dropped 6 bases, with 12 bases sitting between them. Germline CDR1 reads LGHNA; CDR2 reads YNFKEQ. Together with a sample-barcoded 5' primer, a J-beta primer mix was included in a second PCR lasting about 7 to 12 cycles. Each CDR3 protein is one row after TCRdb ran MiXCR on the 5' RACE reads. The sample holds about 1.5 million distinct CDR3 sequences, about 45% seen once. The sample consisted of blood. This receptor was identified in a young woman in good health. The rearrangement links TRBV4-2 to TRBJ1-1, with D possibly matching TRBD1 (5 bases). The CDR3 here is CASSQGQKFAEAFF. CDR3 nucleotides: TGTGCCAGCAGCCAAGGACAGAAGTTCGCTGAAGCTTTCTTT.